These 28 T cell receptor beta chains were all obtained from the same sample, sequenced in a study of shared clonotypes between healthy human individuals. Assay used: immunoSEQ multiplex PCR; TCRdb lists only in-frame clones, some missing. The sample gives about 2.4 million clones, approximately 92% of which show up once; under 0.15% is in the top ten. Sequenced: naive CD4+ T cells sorted from blood. Subset here: CD45RA+ positively selected. The receptors stem from a man younger than 35 in good health.

The rearrangement joins TRBV27 to TRBJ1-4; D is perhaps TRBD1 (6 bases). Germline V lookup: CDR1 MNHEY, CDR2 SMNVEV (reference sequence). V gave up 5 bases and J gave up 5 bases, with 15 bases separating them. The CDR3 is 15 amino acids. The CDR3 reads CASSTYRDGNEKLFF. CDR3 nucleotides: TGTGCCAGCAGTACGTACAGGGATGGGAATGAAAAACTGTTTTTT.

The genes are TRBV6-5 and TRBJ1-4; TRBD1 aligns across 8 bases. In germline, CDR1 is MNHEY, CDR2 SVGAGI. The CDR3 extends over 15 amino acids. The V and J ends lost 4 bases and 3 bases, in that order; junction bases with no gene match: 4. CDR3 loop: CASSSGQGANEKLFF. The CDR3 region has the DNA TGTGCCAGCAGTTCCGGACAGGGAGCTAATGAAAAACTGTTTTTT.

The chain joins TRBV4-1 to TRBJ1-1; D uncertain. V dropped 4 bases and J dropped 0 bases, with 9 bases sitting between them. Germline lookup yields CDR1 MGHRA and CDR2 YSYEKL. The CDR3 length is 14 residues. The CDR3 nucleotides read TGCGCCAGCAGCCGAGAGAGATTGAACACTGAAGCTTTCTTT. This codes for CASSRERLNTEAFF.

In DNA, the CDR3 is TGTGCCAGCACAGTGGGAGTAGGGTCGTATACGCAGTATTTT. It specifies CASTVGVGSYTQYF. The J gene is TRBJ2-3, the V gene TRBV6-1; D perhaps matches TRBD2 (5 bases). The V end lost 7 bases, the J end lost 7 bases, and 18 bases lay between the germline ends. Germline V lookup: CDR1 MNHNS, CDR2 SASEGT. The CDR3 consists of 14 residues.

The rearrangement uses TRBV7-2 and TRBJ2-7; 10 bases agree with TRBD2. V lost 5 bases, J lost 3 bases, and 10 bases stayed unmatched. The CDR3 sequence is 16 residues long. Germline lookup yields CDR1 SGHTA and CDR2 FQGNSA. CDR3 nucleotides: TGTGCCAGCAGCCCTGACGGCCCTAGCGGGAGCTACGAGCAGTACTTC. It codes for CASSPDGPSGSYEQYF.

The chain employs TRBV6-5 and TRBJ1-1, with 10 bases that match TRBD1. V was pared by 5 bases and J by 7 bases, with 7 bases of the junction left unmatched. CDR3 length equals 14 residues. Germline CDR1 and CDR2: MNHEY and SVGAGI. CDR3 bases: TGTGCCAGCAGTAAGCGGACAGGGGGTAATGAAGCTTTCTTT. Its protein is CASSKRTGGNEAFF.

CDR3 amino acids: CAWTRGHPTDTQYF. The CDR3 coding sequence is TGTGCCTGGACCCGGGGACACCCCACAGATACGCAGTATTTT. This chain links TRBV30 with TRBJ2-3; D might be TRBD1 (6 bases). Germline V gene lookup returns CDR1 GTSNPN and CDR2 SVGIG (reference sequence). Trimming pared 4 bases from V and 2 bases from J, leaving 13 bases between. The CDR3 contains 14 residues.

The chain recombines TRBV28 with TRBJ2-1; D perhaps matches TRBD2 (7 bases). The CDR3 is 16 amino acids. Deletions cut 3 bases from V and 0 bases from J, with 12 bases between. Germline loops: CDR1 MDHEN, CDR2 SYDVKM. CDR3 amino acids: CASSFAGASSYNEQFF. The CDR3 nucleotides read TGTGCCAGCAGTTTTGCGGGGGCTAGCTCCTACAATGAGCAGTTCTTC.

The chain carries TRBV5-4 and TRBJ2-3; 9 nucleotides match TRBD2. The CDR3 is 15 residues long. Germline loops: CDR1 SGHNT, CDR2 YYREEE (reference sequence). After removal of 1 base from V and 2 bases from J, the junction contained 2 bases not matched to a gene. CDR3 amino acids: CASSLSSGDTDTQYF. CDR3 DNA sequence: TGTGCCAGCAGCTTGTCTAGCGGGGACACAGATACGCAGTATTTT.

This rearrangement joins TRBV5-5 to TRBJ2-5, with D possibly matching TRBD1 (6 bases). The V end was cut by 5 bases, the J end by 0 bases, with 17 bases between. The CDR3 has 16 amino acids. Germline CDR1 is SGHKS and CDR2 is YYEKEE (reference sequence). This CDR3 reads CASSGAGTLYQETQYF. The DNA of the CDR3 is TGTGCCAGCAGTGGTGCCGGGACACTTTACCAAGAGACCCAGTACTTC.

Notes on this clone: The same CDR3 arises from other DNA sequences in this sample as well. The chain links TRBV5-1 to TRBJ2-1; D is unclear. This CDR3 spans 15 amino acids. Germline CDR1 and CDR2: SGHRS and YFSETQ. Trimming took off 0 bases at V and 0 bases at J, with 7 bases between the two ends. In DNA form, the CDR3 reads TGCGCCAGCAGCTTGGTAAGAAGCTCCTACAATGAGCAGTTCTTC. Its translation: CASSLVRSSYNEQFF.

The rearrangement joins TRBV29-1 to TRBJ2-1; 11 bases line up with TRBD2. The trim removed 2 bases at V and 6 bases at J, leaving 6 bases unmatched. The CDR3 sequence is 15 residues long. Looked up from germline, CDR1 is SQVTM and CDR2 is ANQGSEA. CDR3 amino acids: CSVEKGSGRANEQFF. In DNA form, the CDR3 reads TGCAGCGTTGAAAAGGGTAGCGGGAGGGCCAATGAGCAGTTCTTC.

This clone is a singleton in its sample. The chain carries TRBV5-4 and TRBJ2-5, with D possibly matching TRBD2 (5 bases). The germline CDR1 and CDR2 sequences are SGHNT and YYREEE (reference sequence). The V end was cut by 0 bases, the J end by 2 bases, with 11 bases between. CDR3 size: 15 residues. CDR3 residues: CASSLAEGGQETQYF. In DNA form, the CDR3 reads TGTGCCAGCAGCTTGGCAGAAGGAGGTCAAGAGACCCAGTACTTC. Full variable domain (rest looked up from reference TRBV5-4 and TRBJ2-5): ETGVTQSPTHLIKTRGQQVTLRCSSQSGHNTVSWYQQALGQGPQFIFQYYREEENGRGNFPPRFSGLQFPNYSSELNVNALELDDSALYLCASSLAEGGQETQYFGPGTRLLVL.

The V call is TRBV9, the J call TRBJ1-3; weak D call: TRBD1 (6 bases). The CDR3 sequence is 16 residues long. Trimming pared 4 bases from V and 0 bases from J, leaving 14 bases between. CDR1 SGDLS and CDR2 YYNGEE come from the germline V gene. CDR3 loop: CASSPQGRGSGNTIYF. Here the CDR3 DNA reads TGTGCCAGCAGCCCCCAGGGCAGGGGCTCTGGAAACACCATATATTTT.

The chain uses TRBV4-3 and TRBJ2-1; D is unclear. The V and J ends lost 0 bases and 8 bases respectively, with 8 bases between them. This CDR3 contains 13 residues. CDR1 LGHNA and CDR2 YSLEER come from the germline V gene. The CDR3 coding sequence is TGCGCCAGCAGCCAAGAAATGGTCTATGAGCAGTTCTTC. It encodes CASSQEMVYEQFF.

The V gene is TRBV11-3, the J gene TRBJ2-4; 7 nucleotides agree with TRBD1. CDR1 is SGHNT, CDR2 YENEEA, per germline. The V segment lost 1 base and the J segment 9 bases; nucleotides outside the gene matches: 9. CDR3 length equals 15 residues. DNA for the CDR3: TGTGCCAGCAGCTTAGGAACAGGGGACCCTGGCATTCAGTACTTC. It yields the protein CASSLGTGDPGIQYF.

V is TRBV19 and J is TRBJ2-7; D tentatively reads TRBD1 or TRBD2 (7 bases each). The CDR3 consists of 13 residues. Trimming removed 3 bases from V and 5 bases from J, with 11 bases in between. The germline V gene encodes CDR1 LNHDA and CDR2 SQIVND (reference sequence). CDR3 nucleotide sequence: TGTGCCAGTAGTATCCAGGGGGGGAACGAGCAGTACTTC. Translating gives CASSIQGGNEQYF.

The chain couples TRBV18 to TRBJ2-6; D gene unclear. Trimming stripped 2 bases from V and 0 bases from J, with 14 bases between. Germline CDR1 KGHSH, CDR2 LQKENI. CDR3 size: 18 residues. CDR3 nucleotide sequence: TGTGCCAGCTCACCAAAAGCTCTTCCTAACTCTGGGGCCAACGTCCTGACTTTC. Translation gives CASSPKALPNSGANVLTF.

V usage is TRBV29-1 and J usage is TRBJ1-4; D not resolved. V lost 7 bases and J lost 5, with 5 bases in between. This CDR3 has 10 amino acids. CDR1 and CDR2 (germline): SQVTM, ANQGSEA. The CDR3 spells CSAMNEKLFF. In DNA form, the CDR3 reads TGCAGCGCTATGAATGAAAAACTGTTTTTT.

The CDR3, as DNA: TGCGCCACCAGTCGGGGGACTAATGAAAAACTGTTTTTT. Amino acids: CATSRGTNEKLFF. The chain links TRBV5-1 to TRBJ1-4; the D gene is possibly TRBD1 (5 bases). The germline CDR1 and CDR2 sequences are SGHRS and YFSETQ. Trimming shortened V by 9 bases and J by 2 bases, and 11 bases separated the two germline ends. This CDR3 is built from 13 residues.

The CDR3 nucleotides read TGCGCCAGCAGCTTGTCCCCAGGAACGAACACTGAAGCTTTCTTT. This codes for CASSLSPGTNTEAFF. The J gene is TRBJ1-1, the V gene TRBV5-1; D remains unclear. The CDR3 runs to 15 residues. V lost 1 base and J lost 1, with 11 bases in between. Germline CDR1 is SGHRS and CDR2 is YFSETQ.

This clone has just one count. Written as DNA, the CDR3 is TGCGCCAGCAGCCAAGCACCTACAGGACCCCAAGAGACCCAGTACTTC. It is translated as CASSQAPTGPQETQYF. The V call is TRBV4-1, the J call TRBJ2-5; tentative D call: TRBD1 (5 bases). The V end lost 1 base, the J end lost 1 base, and 13 bases lay between the germline ends. The germline V gene encodes CDR1 MGHRA and CDR2 YSYEKL. The CDR3 is 16 amino acids.

This clone has a single count. In DNA form, the CDR3 reads TGTGCCAGCAGAAAACCCCCCAGTGTCCTCGTCAATGAGCAGTTCTTC. Amino acids: CASRKPPSVLVNEQFF. The chain recombines TRBV28 with TRBJ2-1, with D unresolved. V was clipped by 6 bases and J by 6 bases, with 21 bases between them. CDR1 is MDHEN and CDR2 is SYDVKM in the germline V gene. The CDR3 sequence is 16 residues long.

The rearrangement joins TRBV5-1 to TRBJ2-5; TRBD1 agrees at 12 bases. CDR3 length: 15 amino acids. With V trimmed by 5 bases and J by 5 bases, 7 bases remained unmatched. Germline CDR1 reads SGHRS; CDR2 reads YFSETQ. CDR3 bases: TGCGCCAGCAGTCCCGGGACAGGGGGCGGTGAGACCCAGTACTTC. It specifies CASSPGTGGGETQYF.

V is TRBV4-2 and J is TRBJ1-4, with TRBD1 matching over 11 bases. Per the germline V gene, CDR1 is LGHNA and CDR2 is YNFKEQ. The CDR3 runs 16 residues. Trimming at V came to 0 bases and at J to 7 bases, leaving 4 bases not matched to a gene. The CDR3 nucleotides read TGTGCCAGCAGCCAAGATACGGGACAGGGGGGTGAAAAACTGTTTTTT. Translation: CASSQDTGQGGEKLFF.

The V call is TRBV4-3, the J call TRBJ2-3, with D possibly matching TRBD2 (6 bases). V gave up 4 bases and J gave up 4 bases, with 15 bases separating them. The CDR3 extends over 15 amino acids. CDR1 and CDR2 (germline): LGHNA, YSLEER. CDR3 sequence: CASSPEGLRSDTQYF. CDR3 nucleotide sequence: TGCGCCAGCAGCCCGGAGGGCCTTCGGTCAGATACGCAGTATTTT.

For this clone: The same CDR3 arises from other DNA sequences in this sample as well. The gene calls are TRBV5-1 and TRBJ2-7; D remains unclear. The germline CDR1 and CDR2 sequences are SGHRS and YFSETQ. The V end was cut by 0 bases, the J end by 1 base, with 8 bases between. The CDR3 sequence is 14 residues long. The CDR3 reads CASSLAPGSYEQYF. The DNA for the CDR3 is TGCGCCAGCAGCTTGGCCCCCGGATCCTACGAGCAGTACTTC. Based on the CDR3 plus reference TRBV5-1 and TRBJ2-7, the full variable domain is KAGVTQTPRYLIKTRGQQVTLSCSPISGHRSVSWYQQTPGQGLQFLFEYFSETQRNKGNFPGRFSGRQFSNSRSEMNVSTLELGDSALYLCASSLAPGSYEQYFGPGTRLTVT.

The chain carries TRBV19 and TRBJ1-2; D possibly corresponds to TRBD1 (6 bases). This CDR3 is 14 amino acids long. Looked up from germline, CDR1 is LNHDA and CDR2 is SQIVND (reference sequence). Trimming cost V 1 base and J 5 bases, with 11 bases left between them. The CDR3 reads CASSIAGAGYGYTF. The CDR3 bases are TGTGCCAGTAGTATAGCAGGGGCTGGGTATGGCTACACCTTC.